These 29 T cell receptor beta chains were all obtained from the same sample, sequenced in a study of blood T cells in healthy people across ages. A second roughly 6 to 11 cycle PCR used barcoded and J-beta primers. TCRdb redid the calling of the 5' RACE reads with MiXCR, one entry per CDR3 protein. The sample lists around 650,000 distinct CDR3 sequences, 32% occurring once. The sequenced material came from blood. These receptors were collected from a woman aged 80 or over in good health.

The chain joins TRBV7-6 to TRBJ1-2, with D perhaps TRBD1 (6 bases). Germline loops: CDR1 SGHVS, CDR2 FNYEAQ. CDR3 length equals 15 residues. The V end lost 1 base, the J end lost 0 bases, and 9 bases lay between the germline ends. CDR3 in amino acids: CASSLGDNANYGYTF. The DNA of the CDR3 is TGTGCCAGCAGCTTAGGGGACAACGCTAACTATGGCTACACCTTC.

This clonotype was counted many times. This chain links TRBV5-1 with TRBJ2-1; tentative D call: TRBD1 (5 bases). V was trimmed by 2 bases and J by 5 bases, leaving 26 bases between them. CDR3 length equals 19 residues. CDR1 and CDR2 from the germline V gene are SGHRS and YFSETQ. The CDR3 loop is CASSFLGQGMGRRDNEQFF. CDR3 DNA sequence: TGCGCCAGCAGCTTTCTCGGGCAAGGAATGGGGCGACGGGACAATGAGCAGTTCTTC.

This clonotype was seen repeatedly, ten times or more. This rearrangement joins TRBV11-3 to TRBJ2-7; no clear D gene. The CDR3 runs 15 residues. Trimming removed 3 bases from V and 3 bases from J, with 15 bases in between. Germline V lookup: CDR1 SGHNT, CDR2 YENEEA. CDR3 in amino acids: CASSFLTRIDYEQYF. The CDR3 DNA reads TGTGCCAGCAGCTTCTTAACGCGGATAGACTACGAGCAGTACTTC.

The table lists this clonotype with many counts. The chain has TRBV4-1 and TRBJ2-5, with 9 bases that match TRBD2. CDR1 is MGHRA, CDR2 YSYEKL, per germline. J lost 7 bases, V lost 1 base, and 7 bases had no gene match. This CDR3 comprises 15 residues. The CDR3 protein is CASSQASGGLGTQYF. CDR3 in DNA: TGCGCCAGCAGCCAAGCCAGCGGGGGGCTGGGGACCCAGTACTTC.

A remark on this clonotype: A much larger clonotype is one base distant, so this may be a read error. The CDR3 loop is CASSLDTGQGHNEQYF. The CDR3 coding sequence is TGTGCCAGCAGCTTGGATACAGGACAGGGCCACAATGAGCAGTACTTC. This chain joins TRBV5-6 and TRBJ2-1, with 8 positions matching TRBD1. The DNA end lines up better with TRBJ2-7; the J call may be wrong. The germline V gene has CDR1 SGHDT and CDR2 YYEEEE. This CDR3 is built from 16 residues.

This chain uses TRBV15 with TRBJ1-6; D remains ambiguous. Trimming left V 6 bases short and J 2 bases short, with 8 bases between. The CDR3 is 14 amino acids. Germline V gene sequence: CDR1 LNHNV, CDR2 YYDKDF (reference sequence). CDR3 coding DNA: TGTGCCACCAGTGCCGGACCCTATAATTCACCCCTCCACTTT. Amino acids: CATSAGPYNSPLHF.

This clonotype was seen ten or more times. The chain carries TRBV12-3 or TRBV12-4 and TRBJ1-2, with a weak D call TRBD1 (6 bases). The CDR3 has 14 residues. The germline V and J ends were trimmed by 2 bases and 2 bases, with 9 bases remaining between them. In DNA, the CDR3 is TGTGCCAGCAGTTTACACAGGGTCAACTATGGCTACACCTTC. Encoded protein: CASSLHRVNYGYTF.

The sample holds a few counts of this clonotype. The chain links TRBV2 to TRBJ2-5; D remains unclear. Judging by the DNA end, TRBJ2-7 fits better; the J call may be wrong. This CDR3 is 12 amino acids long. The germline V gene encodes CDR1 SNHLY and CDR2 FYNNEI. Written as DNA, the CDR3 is TGTGCCAGCAGGGGAACGGCCCGCGAGCAGTACTTC. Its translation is CASRGTAREQYF.

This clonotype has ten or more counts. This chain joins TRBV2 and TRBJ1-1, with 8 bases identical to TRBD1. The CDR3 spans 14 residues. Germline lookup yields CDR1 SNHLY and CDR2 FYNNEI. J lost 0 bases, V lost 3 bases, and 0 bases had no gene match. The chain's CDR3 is CASSEDRVNTEAFF. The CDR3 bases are TGTGCCAGCAGTGAGGACAGGGTGAACACTGAAGCTTTCTTT.

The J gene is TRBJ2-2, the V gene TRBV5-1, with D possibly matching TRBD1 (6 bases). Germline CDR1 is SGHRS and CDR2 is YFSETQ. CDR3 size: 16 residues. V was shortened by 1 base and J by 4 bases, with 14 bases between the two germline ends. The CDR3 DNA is TGCGCCAGCAGCTTGAGTGGGGGCTCGTCCACCGGGGAGCTGTTTTTT. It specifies CASSLSGGSSTGELFF.

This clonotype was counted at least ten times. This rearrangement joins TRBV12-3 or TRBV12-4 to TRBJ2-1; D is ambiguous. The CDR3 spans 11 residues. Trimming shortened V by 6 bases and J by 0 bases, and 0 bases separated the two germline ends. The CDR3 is CASSSYNEQFF. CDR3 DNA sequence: TGTGCCAGCAGCTCCTACAATGAGCAGTTCTTC.

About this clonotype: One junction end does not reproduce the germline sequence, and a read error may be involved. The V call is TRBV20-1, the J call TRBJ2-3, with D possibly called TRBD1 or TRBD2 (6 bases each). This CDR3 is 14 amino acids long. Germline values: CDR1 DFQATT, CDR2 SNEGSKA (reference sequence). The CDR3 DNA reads TGCAGTGCTAGAGGCTGGGGGGCTGCAGATACGCAGGATTTT. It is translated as CSARGWGAADTQDF.

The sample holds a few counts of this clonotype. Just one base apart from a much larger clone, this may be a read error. The CDR3 reads CASSHSGETQFF. Here the CDR3 DNA reads TGTGCCAGCAGCCACTCTGGAGAGACCCAGTTCTTC. The chain links TRBV7-8 to TRBJ2-5, with no clear D. The J call may not be correct, given that the DNA end is closer to TRBJ2-1. There are 12 residues in the CDR3. The germline CDR1 and CDR2 sequences are SGHVS and FQNEAQ.

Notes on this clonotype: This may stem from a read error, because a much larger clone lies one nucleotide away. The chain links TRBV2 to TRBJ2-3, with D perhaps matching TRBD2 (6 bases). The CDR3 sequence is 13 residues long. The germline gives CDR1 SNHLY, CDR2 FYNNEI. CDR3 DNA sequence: TGTGCCGGCAGGCCGGGAGAGACAGATACGCAGTATTTT. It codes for CAGRPGETDTQYF.

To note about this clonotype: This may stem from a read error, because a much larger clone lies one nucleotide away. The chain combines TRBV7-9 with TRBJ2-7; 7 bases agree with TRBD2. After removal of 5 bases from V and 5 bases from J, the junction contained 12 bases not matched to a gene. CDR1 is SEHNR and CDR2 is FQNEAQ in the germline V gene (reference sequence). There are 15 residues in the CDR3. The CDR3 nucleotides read TGTGCCAGCAGCCCCAGCGGGGTTGTTAGCCACGAGCAGTACTTC. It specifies CASSPSGVVSHEQYF.

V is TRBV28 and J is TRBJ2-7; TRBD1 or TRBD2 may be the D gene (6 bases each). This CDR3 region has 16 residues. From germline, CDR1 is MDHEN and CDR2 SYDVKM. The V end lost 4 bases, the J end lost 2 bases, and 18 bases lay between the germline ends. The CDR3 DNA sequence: TGTGCCAGCAGTTCCCCAGGGGCGGGATCTCCCTACGAGCAGTACTTC. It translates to CASSSPGAGSPYEQYF.

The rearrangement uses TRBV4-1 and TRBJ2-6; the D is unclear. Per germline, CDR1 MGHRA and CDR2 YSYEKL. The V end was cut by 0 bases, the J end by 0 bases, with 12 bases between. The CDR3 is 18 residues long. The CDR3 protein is CASSQDGLGYSGANVLTF. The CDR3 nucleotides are TGCGCCAGCAGCCAAGATGGGTTGGGGTACTCTGGGGCCAACGTCCTGACTTTC.

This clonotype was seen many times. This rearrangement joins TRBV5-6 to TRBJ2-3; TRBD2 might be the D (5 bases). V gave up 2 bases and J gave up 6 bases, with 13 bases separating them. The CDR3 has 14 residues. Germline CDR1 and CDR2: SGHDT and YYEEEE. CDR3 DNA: TGTGCCAGCAGCTTCATCCGGGGAGACGATACGCAGTATTTT. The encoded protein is CASSFIRGDDTQYF.

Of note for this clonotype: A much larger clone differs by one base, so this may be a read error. The CDR3 coding sequence is TGTGCCAGCAACCTTAGACTAGCGGGGTTTGCAGATACGCAGTATTTT. This gives the protein CASNLRLAGFADTQYF. V is TRBV7-8 and J is TRBJ2-3; 11 bases agree with TRBD2. The CDR3 runs to 16 residues. Losses at the gene ends were 7 bases for V and 4 bases for J; bases not matched to a gene: 10. Germline lookup yields CDR1 SGHVS and CDR2 FQNEAQ.

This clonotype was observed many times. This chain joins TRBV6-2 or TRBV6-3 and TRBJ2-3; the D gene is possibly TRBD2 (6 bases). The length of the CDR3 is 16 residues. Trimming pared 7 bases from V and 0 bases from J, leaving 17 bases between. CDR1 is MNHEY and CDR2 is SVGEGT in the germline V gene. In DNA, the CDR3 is TGTGCCAGCAACCGCGGGGCACAGTCTAGCACAGATACGCAGTATTTT. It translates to CASNRGAQSSTDTQYF.

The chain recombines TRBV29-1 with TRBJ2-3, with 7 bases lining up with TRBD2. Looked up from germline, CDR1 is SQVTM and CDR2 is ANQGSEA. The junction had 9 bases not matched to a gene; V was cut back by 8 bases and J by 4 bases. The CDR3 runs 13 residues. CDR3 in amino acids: CSTRRELADTQYF. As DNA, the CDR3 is TGCAGCACCCGGCGGGAGTTGGCAGATACGCAGTATTTT.

For the CDR3, the DNA is TGCGCCAGCAGTTTGACTCCCGGGACAGGGGGCAATGAGCAGTACTTC. Translation: CASSLTPGTGGNEQYF. V gene TRBV5-1 combines with J gene TRBJ2-5; 12 positions match TRBD1. CDR1 is SGHRS, CDR2 YFSETQ, per germline. CDR3 length: 16 amino acids. J lost 11 bases, V lost 5 bases, and 16 bases had no gene match.

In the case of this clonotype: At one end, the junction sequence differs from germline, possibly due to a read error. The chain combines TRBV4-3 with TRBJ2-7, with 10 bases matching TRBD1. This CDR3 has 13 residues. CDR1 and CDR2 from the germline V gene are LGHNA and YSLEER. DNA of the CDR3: TGCGCCAGCAGCCAAGACCCGGGGACAGGGGCACTCTTC. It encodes CASSQDPGTGALF.

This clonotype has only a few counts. The CDR3 region has the DNA TGCAGTGCCAGACAGTTCGGGAATGAAAAACTGTTTTTT. It specifies CSARQFGNEKLFF. The chain carries TRBV20-1 and TRBJ1-4; TRBD1 might be the D (5 bases). V was cut by 6 bases and J by 5 bases, with 13 bases left in between. CDR3 length: 13 amino acids. The germline V gene has CDR1 DFQATT and CDR2 SNEGSKA (reference sequence).

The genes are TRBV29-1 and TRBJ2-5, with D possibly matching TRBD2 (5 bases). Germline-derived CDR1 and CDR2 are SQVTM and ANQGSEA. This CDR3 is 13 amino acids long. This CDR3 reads CGAAPGIGETQYF. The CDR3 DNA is TGCGGCGCTGCCCCGGGGATCGGGGAGACCCAGTACTTC.

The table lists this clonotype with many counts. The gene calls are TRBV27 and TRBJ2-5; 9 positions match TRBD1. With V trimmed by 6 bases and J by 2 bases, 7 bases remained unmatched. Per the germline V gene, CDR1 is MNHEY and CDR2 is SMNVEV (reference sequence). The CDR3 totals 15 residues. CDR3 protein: CASRSYGTGQETQYF. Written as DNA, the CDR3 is TGTGCCAGCAGATCTTACGGGACAGGGCAAGAGACCCAGTACTTC.

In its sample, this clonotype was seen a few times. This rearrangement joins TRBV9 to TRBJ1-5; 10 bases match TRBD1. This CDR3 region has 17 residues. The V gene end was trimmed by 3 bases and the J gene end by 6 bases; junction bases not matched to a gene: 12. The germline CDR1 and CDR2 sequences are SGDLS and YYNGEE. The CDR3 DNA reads TGTGCCAGCAGCGCAGGAGACCGGACAGGGGGTCTTCAGCCCCAGCATTTT. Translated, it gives CASSAGDRTGGLQPQHF.

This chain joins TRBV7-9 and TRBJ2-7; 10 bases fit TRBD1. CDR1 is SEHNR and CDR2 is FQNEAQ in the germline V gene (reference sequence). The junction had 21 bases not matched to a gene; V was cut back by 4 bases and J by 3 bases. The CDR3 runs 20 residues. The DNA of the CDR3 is TGTGCCAGCAGCTCTAGGCCGGGACAGGGGCCGCTAGCCCTCCGCTACGAGCAGTACTTC. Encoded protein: CASSSRPGQGPLALRYEQYF.

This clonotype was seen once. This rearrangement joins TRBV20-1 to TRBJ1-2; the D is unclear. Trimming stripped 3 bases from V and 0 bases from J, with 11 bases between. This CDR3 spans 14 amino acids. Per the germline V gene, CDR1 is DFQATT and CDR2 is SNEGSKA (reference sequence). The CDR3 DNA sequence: TGCAGTGCTAGCGGCGTGCAGACTAACTATGGCTACACCTTC. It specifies CSASGVQTNYGYTF.